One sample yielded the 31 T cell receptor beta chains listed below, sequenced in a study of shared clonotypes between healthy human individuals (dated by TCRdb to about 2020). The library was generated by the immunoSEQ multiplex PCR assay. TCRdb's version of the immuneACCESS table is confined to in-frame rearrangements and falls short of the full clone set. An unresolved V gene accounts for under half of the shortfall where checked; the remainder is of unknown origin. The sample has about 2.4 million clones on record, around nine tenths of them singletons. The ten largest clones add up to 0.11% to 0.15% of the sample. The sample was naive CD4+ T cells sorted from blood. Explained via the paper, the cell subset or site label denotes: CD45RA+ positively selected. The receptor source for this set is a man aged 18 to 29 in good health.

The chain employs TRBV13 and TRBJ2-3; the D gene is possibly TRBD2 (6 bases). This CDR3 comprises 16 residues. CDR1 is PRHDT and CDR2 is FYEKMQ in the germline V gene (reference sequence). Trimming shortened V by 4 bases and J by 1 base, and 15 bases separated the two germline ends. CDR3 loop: CASSSVRDFGTDTQYF. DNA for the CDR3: TGTGCCAGCAGCTCCGTCCGGGACTTCGGCACAGATACGCAGTATTTT.

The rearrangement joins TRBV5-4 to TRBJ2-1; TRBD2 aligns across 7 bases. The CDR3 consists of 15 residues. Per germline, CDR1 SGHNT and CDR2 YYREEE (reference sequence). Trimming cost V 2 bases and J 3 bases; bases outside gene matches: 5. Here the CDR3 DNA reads TGTGCCAGCAGCTTCGCGGGAGCCCACTACAATGAGCAGTTCTTC. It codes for CASSFAGAHYNEQFF.

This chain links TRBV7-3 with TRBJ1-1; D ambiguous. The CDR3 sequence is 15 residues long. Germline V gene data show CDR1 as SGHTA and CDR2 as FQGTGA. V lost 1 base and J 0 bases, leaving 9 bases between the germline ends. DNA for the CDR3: TGTGCCAGCAGCTTAATGCAGAACATGAACACTGAAGCTTTCTTT. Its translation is CASSLMQNMNTEAFF.

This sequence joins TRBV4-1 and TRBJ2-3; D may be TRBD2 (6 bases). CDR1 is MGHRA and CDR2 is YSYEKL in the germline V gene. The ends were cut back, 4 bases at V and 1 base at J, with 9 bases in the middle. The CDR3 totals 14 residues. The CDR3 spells CASSPRLGTDTQYF. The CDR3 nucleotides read TGCGCCAGCAGCCCCCGACTAGGCACAGATACGCAGTATTTT.

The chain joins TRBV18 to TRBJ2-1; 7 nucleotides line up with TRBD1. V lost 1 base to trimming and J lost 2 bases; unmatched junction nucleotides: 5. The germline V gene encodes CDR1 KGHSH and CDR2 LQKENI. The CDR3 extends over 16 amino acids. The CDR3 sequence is CASSPRTGLTYNEQFF. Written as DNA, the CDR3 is TGTGCCAGCTCACCACGGACAGGCCTAACCTACAATGAGCAGTTCTTC.

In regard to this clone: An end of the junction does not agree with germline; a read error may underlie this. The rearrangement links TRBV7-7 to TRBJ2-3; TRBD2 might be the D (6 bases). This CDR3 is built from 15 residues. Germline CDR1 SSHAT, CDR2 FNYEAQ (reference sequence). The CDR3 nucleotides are TGTGCTAGCAGCTTATCGGGAGCGGACACAGATACGCAGTATTTT. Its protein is CASSLSGADTDTQYF.

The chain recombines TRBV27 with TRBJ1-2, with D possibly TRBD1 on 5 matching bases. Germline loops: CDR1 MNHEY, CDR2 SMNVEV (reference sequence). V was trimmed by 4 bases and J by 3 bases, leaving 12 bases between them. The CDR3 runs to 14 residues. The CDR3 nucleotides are TGTGCCAGCAGTTCAGCAGGGCTTGACTATGGCTACACCTTC. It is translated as CASSSAGLDYGYTF.

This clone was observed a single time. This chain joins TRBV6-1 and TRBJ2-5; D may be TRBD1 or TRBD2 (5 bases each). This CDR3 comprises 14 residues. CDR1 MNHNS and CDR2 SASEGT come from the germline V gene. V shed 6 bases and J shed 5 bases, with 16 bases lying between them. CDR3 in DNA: TGTGCCAGCAGGGGCTCTGGGGGTGGGGAGACCCAGTACTTC. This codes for CASRGSGGGETQYF.

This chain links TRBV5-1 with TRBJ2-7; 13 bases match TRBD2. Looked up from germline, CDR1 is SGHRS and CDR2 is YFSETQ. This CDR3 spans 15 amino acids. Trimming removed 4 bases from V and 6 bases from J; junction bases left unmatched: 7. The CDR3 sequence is CASSTGTSGVGEQYF. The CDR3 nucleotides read TGCGCCAGCAGCACCGGGACTAGCGGGGTCGGCGAGCAGTACTTC.

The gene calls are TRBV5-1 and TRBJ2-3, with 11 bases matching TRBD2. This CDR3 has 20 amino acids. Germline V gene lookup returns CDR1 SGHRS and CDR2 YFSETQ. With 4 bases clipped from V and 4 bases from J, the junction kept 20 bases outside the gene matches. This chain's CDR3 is CASSPPYRGLADRDADTQYF. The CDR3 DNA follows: TGCGCCAGCAGCCCACCTTACAGGGGACTAGCGGACCGGGACGCAGATACGCAGTATTTT.

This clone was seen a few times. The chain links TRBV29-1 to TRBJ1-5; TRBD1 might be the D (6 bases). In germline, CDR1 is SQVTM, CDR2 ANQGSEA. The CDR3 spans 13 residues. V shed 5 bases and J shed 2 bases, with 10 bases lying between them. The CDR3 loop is CSVTQGRNQPQHF. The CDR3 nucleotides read TGCAGCGTTACACAGGGACGCAATCAGCCCCAGCATTTT.

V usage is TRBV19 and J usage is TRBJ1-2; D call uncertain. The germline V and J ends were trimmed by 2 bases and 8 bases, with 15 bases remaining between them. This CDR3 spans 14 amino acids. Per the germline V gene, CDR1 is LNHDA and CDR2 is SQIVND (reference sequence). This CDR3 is CASSILTREGGYTF. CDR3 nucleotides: TGTGCCAGTAGTATACTAACAAGGGAGGGAGGCTACACCTTC.

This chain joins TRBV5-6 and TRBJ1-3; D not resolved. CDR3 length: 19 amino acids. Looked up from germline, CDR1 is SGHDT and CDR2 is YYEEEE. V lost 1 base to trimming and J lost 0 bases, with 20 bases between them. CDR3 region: CASSLLWAGPLSSGNTIYF. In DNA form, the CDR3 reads TGTGCCAGCAGCTTGCTCTGGGCTGGACCCCTGAGCTCTGGAAACACCATATATTTT.

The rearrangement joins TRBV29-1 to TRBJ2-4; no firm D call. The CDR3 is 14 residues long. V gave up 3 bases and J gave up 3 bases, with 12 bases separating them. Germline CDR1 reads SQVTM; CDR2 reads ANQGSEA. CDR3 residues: CSVETDLSKNIQYF. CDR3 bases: TGCAGCGTTGAGACGGACCTCAGCAAAAACATTCAGTACTTC. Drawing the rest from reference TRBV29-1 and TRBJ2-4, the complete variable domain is SAVISQKPSRDICQRGTSLTIQCQVDSQVTMMFWYRQQPGQSLTLIATANQGSEATYESGFVIDKFPISRPNLTFSTLTVSNMSPEDSSIYLCSVETDLSKNIQYFGAGTRLSVL.

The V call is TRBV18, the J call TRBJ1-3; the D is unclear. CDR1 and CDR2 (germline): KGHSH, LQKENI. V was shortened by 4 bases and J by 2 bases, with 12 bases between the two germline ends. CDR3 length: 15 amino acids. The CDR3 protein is CASSRKAEAGNTIYF. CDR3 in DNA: TGTGCCAGCTCACGAAAGGCAGAAGCTGGAAACACCATATATTTT.

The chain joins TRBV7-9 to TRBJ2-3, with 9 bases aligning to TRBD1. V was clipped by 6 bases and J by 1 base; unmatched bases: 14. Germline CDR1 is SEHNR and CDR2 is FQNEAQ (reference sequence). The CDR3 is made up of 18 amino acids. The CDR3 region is CASSSGTGNVVGTDTQYF. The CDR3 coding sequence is TGTGCCAGCAGTTCCGGGACAGGGAACGTCGTGGGCACAGATACGCAGTATTTT.

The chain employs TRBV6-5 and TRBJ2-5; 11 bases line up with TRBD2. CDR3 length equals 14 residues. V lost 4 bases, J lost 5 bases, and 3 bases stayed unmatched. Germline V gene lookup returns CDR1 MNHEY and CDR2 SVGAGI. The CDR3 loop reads CASSSSSGGETQYF. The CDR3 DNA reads TGTGCCAGCAGTTCTTCTAGCGGGGGGGAGACCCAGTACTTC.

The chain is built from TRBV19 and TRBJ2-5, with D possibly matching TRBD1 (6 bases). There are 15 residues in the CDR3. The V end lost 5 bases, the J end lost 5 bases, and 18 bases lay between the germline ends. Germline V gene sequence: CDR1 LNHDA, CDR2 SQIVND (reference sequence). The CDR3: CASSSRDIPGETQYF. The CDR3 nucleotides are TGTGCCAGTAGTTCCCGGGACATCCCTGGGGAGACCCAGTACTTC. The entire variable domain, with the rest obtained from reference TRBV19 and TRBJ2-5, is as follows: DGGITQSPKYLFRKEGQNVTLSCEQNLNHDAMYWYRQDPGQGLRLIYYSQIVNDFQKGDIAEGYSVSREKKESFPLTVTSAQKNPTAFYLCASSSRDIPGETQYFGPGTRLLVL.

CDR3 region: CASSGTGTGVDTQYF. As DNA, the CDR3 is TGCGCCAGCAGCGGAACCGGGACAGGGGTTGATACGCAGTATTTT. The gene calls are TRBV5-1 and TRBJ2-3, with 10 bases lining up with TRBD1. Per germline, CDR1 SGHRS and CDR2 YFSETQ. The V segment lost 4 bases and the J segment 6 bases; nucleotides outside the gene matches: 8. The CDR3 extends over 15 amino acids. Looking up the rest from reference TRBV5-1 and TRBJ2-3 gives the full variable domain: KAGVTQTPRYLIKTRGQQVTLSCSPISGHRSVSWYQQTPGQGLQFLFEYFSETQRNKGNFPGRFSGRQFSNSRSEMNVSTLELGDSALYLCASSGTGTGVDTQYFGPGTRLTVL.

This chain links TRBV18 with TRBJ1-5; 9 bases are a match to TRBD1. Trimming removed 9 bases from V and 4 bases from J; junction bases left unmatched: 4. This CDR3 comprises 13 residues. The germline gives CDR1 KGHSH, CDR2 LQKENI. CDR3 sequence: CASAGTGNQPQHF. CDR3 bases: TGTGCCAGTGCCGGGACAGGGAATCAGCCCCAGCATTTT.

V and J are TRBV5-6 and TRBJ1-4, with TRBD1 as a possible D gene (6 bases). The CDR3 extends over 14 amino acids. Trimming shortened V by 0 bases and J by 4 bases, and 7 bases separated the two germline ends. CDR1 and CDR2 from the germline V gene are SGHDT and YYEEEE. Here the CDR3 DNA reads TGTGCCAGCAGCTTGGGGACAGTTAATGAAAAACTGTTTTTT. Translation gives CASSLGTVNEKLFF.

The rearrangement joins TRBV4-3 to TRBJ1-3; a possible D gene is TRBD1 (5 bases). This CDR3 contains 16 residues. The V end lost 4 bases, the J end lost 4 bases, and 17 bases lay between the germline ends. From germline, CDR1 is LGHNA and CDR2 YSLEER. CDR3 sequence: CASSRNTGTSGNTIYF. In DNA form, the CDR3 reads TGCGCCAGCAGCCGCAACACCGGGACGTCGGGAAACACCATATATTTT.

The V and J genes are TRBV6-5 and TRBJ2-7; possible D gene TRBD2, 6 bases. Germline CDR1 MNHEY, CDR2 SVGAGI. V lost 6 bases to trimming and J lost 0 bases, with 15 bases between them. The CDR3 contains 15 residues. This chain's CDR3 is CASRGLWGSSYEQYF. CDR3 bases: TGTGCCAGCAGGGGACTGTGGGGAAGCTCCTACGAGCAGTACTTC.

CDR3 coding DNA: TGTGCCAGCAGCTCTGGGACAGCGTACCAAGAGACCCAGTACTTC. The encoded protein is CASSSGTAYQETQYF. This rearrangement joins TRBV7-6 to TRBJ2-5, with TRBD1 matching 7 bases. The junction had 5 bases not matched to a gene; V was cut back by 4 bases and J by 0 bases. From germline, CDR1 is SGHVS and CDR2 FNYEAQ. The length of the CDR3 is 15 residues.

CDR3 sequence reads: CASSGTGLNYGYTF. The CDR3 DNA follows: TGTGCCAGCAGTGGGACAGGCCTAAACTATGGCTACACCTTC. The chain is built from TRBV6-1 and TRBJ1-2, with 7 bases that match TRBD1. The CDR3 has 14 residues. Germline V gives CDR1 MNHNS, CDR2 SASEGT. Trimming at V came to 4 bases and at J to 2 bases, leaving 4 bases not matched to a gene.

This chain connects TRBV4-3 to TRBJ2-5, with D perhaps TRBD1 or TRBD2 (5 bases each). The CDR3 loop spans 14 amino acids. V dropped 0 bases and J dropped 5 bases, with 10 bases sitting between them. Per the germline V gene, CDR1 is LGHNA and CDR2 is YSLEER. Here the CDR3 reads CASSQEEGTETQYF. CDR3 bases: TGCGCCAGCAGCCAAGAAGAAGGGACGGAGACCCAGTACTTC.

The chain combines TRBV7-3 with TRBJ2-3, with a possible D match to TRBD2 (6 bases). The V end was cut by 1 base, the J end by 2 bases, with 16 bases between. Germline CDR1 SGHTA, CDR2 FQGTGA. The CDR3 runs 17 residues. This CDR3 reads CASSLSVGPGVTDTQYF. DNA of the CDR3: TGTGCCAGCAGCTTAAGTGTCGGTCCGGGGGTCACAGATACGCAGTATTTT.

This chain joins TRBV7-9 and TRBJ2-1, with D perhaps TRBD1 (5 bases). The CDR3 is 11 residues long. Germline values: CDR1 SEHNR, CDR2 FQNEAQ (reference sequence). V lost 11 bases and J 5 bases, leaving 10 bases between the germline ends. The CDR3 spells CAFQGNNEQFF. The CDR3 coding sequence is TGTGCCTTTCAGGGCAACAATGAGCAGTTCTTC.

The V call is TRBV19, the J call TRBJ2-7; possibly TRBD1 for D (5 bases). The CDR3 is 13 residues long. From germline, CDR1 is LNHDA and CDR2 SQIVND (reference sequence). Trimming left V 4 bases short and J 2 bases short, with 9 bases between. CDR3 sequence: CASSTVTAYEQYF. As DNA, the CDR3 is TGTGCCAGTAGTACCGTGACAGCCTACGAGCAGTACTTC.

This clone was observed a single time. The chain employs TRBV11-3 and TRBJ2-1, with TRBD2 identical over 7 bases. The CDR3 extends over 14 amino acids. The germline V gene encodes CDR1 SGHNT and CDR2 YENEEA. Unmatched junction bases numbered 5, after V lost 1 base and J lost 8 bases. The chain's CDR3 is CASSLAGGNDEQFF. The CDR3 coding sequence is TGTGCCAGCAGCTTAGCGGGGGGAAACGATGAGCAGTTCTTC.

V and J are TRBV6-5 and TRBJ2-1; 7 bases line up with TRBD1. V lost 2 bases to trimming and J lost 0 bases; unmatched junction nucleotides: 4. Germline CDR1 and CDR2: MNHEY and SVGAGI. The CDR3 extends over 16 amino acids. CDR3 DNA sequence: TGTGCCAGCAGTTACCACAGGGGCCTCTCCTACAATGAGCAGTTCTTC. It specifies CASSYHRGLSYNEQFF.